This T cell receptor beta chain was observed in a study of blood T cell repertoires in COVID-19. Study-wide context: Samples of COVID-19 (acute and convalescent) were obtained from the United States, Italy and Spain. T cells, B-cell-depleted T cells, or PBMCs provided the cDNA or gDNA that served as material.

TCRdb keeps only in-frame clones here, not all; method: immunoSEQ multiplex PCR. The sample lists fewer than 90,000 clones, about 91% seen once, with around 0.44% in the top ten. The CDR3 totals 15 residues. Per the germline V gene, CDR1 is SGHRS and CDR2 is YFSETQ. Trimming took off 4 bases at V and 0 bases at J, with 11 bases between the two ends. This TCR was recovered from a man between 60 and 75 years old with acute or convalescent COVID-19. Sequencing input: peripheral blood. The chain uses TRBV5-1 and TRBJ2-1; D is possibly TRBD2 (6 bases). The CDR3 DNA reads as TGCGCCAGCAGCGGCGATAGCGGCTCCTACAATGAGCAGTTCTTC. Amino acid sequence: CASSGDSGSYNEQFF.